This is a list of T cell receptor beta chains from one sample in a study of blood T cell repertoires in COVID-19. Sequenced by immunoSEQ multiplex PCR; TCRdb stores in-frame clones only, minus some. This repertoire shows 150,000 to 200,000 clones, under 85% found once; its top ten account for roughly 17%. Sequencing was performed on peripheral blood. The receptors were sampled from a man in his sixties with active or convalescent COVID-19. CDR3s include the opening cysteine and the closing phenylalanine or tryptophan. Fields, in order: CDR3 protein, CDR3 DNA, V gene, clone size, J gene, D gene. A D gene is named only where the DNA matches it firmly. Size values are once, few and many counts, or a class for expanded clones, and some rows have none.

CASSFLPAGITDTQYF	TGTGCCAGCAGCTTCTTACCAGCGGGAATTACAGATACGCAGTATTTT	TRBV7-2	.	TRBJ2-3	TRBD2
CASSPYGQGEAFF	TGTGCCAGCAGTCCGTACGGACAGGGTGAAGCTTTCTTT	TRBV7-2	many	TRBJ1-1	TRBD1
CAISESPGVGNTEAFF	TGTGCCATCAGTGAGTCGCCAGGGGTGGGGAACACTGAAGCTTTCTTT	TRBV10-3	.	TRBJ1-1	.
CASSLAGGIVPGELFF	TGTGCCAGCAGCTTAGCAGGGGGCATCGTCCCCGGGGAGCTGTTTTTT	TRBV7-2	.	TRBJ2-2	TRBD1
CASSLGLAGEYEQFF	TGTGCCAGCAGCTTAGGGTTAGCGGGAGAGTATGAGCAGTTCTTC	TRBV7-2	.	TRBJ2-1	TRBD2
CASSFREGSYEQYF	TGTGCCAGCAGTTTCCGGGAGGGCTCCTACGAGCAGTACTTC	TRBV27	.	TRBJ2-7	TRBD2
CASSLSRVGSGTDTQYF	TGTGCCAGCAGCTTAAGTAGGGTCGGGAGTGGCACAGATACGCAGTATTTT	TRBV11-2	many	TRBJ2-3	.
CASSMGYTDTQYF	TGTGCCAGTAGTATGGGCTACACAGATACGCAGTATTTT	TRBV19	few	TRBJ2-3	.
CASSQDGRGADTQYF	TGCGCCAGCAGCCAAGACGGGAGAGGCGCAGATACGCAGTATTTT	TRBV4-3	.	TRBJ2-3	.
CASSLDRNTEAFF	TGTGCCAGCAGCCTCGACAGGAACACTGAAGCTTTCTTT	TRBV5-4	.	TRBJ1-1	.
CATRSGGNTGELFF	TGTGCCACCCGTTCGGGAGGGAACACCGGGGAGCTGTTTTTT	TRBV2	.	TRBJ2-2	TRBD2
CASSPPGQGWNEQYF	TGTGCCAGCAGCCCCCCGGGACAGGGGTGGAACGAGCAGTACTTC	TRBV5-8	.	TRBJ2-7	TRBD1
CAWSVMGTSNTEAFF	TGTGCCTGGAGTGTGATGGGGACATCAAACACTGAAGCTTTCTTT	TRBV30	.	TRBJ1-1	.
CASIQGLALNEQFF	TGTGCCAGCATCCAAGGACTAGCCCTCAATGAGCAGTTCTTC	TRBV28	.	TRBJ2-1	TRBD2
CASTLGVAGVEQYF	TGTGCCAGCACCCTGGGAGTAGCGGGAGTCGAGCAGTACTTC	TRBV13	.	TRBJ2-7	TRBD2
CASSYSPDSSQNSPLHF	TGTGCCAGCAGTTACTCTCCGGACAGCTCACAGAATTCACCCCTCCACTTT	TRBV6-2/TRBV6-3	.	TRBJ1-6	.
CASSLYGDTEAFF	TGTGCCAGCAGTCTTTATGGAGACACTGAAGCTTTCTTT	TRBV27	many	TRBJ1-1	.
CASSSGGATEAFF	TGCGCCAGCAGCTCGGGGGGCGCCACTGAAGCTTTCTTT	TRBV5-1	.	TRBJ1-1	.
CATSSGTQLGEQYF	TGTGCCACCAGCAGCGGGACTCAACTGGGGGAGCAGTACTTC	TRBV15	.	TRBJ2-7	.
CASSRTAISYEQYF	TGTGCCAGCAGTAGGACAGCTATCTCCTACGAGCAGTACTTC	TRBV27	.	TRBJ2-7	.
CASSVGIAGGQETQYF	TGTGCCAGCAGCGTAGGGATAGCGGGGGGGCAAGAGACCCAGTACTTC	TRBV9	once	TRBJ2-5	TRBD2
CASSQQLASGQVHYGYTF	TGTGCCAGCTCACAGCAATTAGCGTCGGGACAGGTGCACTATGGCTACACCTTC	TRBV18	.	TRBJ1-2	TRBD1
CASSIGGSYEQYF	TGTGCCAGCAGCATAGGGGGTTCCTACGAGCAGTACTTC	TRBV6-5	.	TRBJ2-7	.
CASSDRRANEKLFF	TGTGCCAGTAGTGACCGGCGGGCTAATGAAAAACTGTTTTTT	TRBV19	few	TRBJ1-4	.
CASSLTSGGTSYEQYF	TGTGCCAGCAGTCTGACTAGCGGGGGGACCTCCTACGAGCAGTACTTC	TRBV28	.	TRBJ2-7	TRBD2
CSVEVTGANTGELFF	TGCAGCGTTGAAGTTACGGGGGCGAACACCGGGGAGCTGTTTTTT	TRBV29-1	.	TRBJ2-2	.
CASSPRGAEAFF	TGTGCCAGCAGTCCCCGAGGAGCTGAAGCTTTCTTT	TRBV6-5	.	TRBJ1-1	.
CASSPLRGTDTQYF	TGTGCCAGCAGCCCCCTGCGGGGCACAGATACGCAGTATTTT	TRBV5-8	.	TRBJ2-3	.
CASSVSGRTDTQYF	TGTGCCAGCAGCGTAAGCGGGCGCACAGATACGCAGTATTTT	TRBV9	.	TRBJ2-3	.
CASSPGQGLYGYTF	TGTGCCAGCAGTCCGGGACAGGGCCTCTATGGCTACACCTTC	TRBV6-6	.	TRBJ1-2	TRBD1
CASSTTGTDIYNEQFF	TGTGCCAGTAGTACCACCGGGACAGACATCTACAATGAGCAGTTCTTC	TRBV19	.	TRBJ2-1	TRBD1
CASSSDSVIGYTF	TGTGCCAGCAGCTCGGACAGTGTTATCGGCTACACCTTC	TRBV7-2	.	TRBJ1-2	.
CASSAIGEGQPQHF	TGTGCCAGCAGCGCGATCGGGGAAGGGCAGCCCCAGCATTTT	TRBV7-8	.	TRBJ1-5	.
CASSFEGQGFGYTF	TGTGCCAGCAGCTTTGAGGGACAGGGGTTTGGCTACACCTTC	TRBV7-2	.	TRBJ1-2	TRBD1
CASSLEGTSGRREQYF	TGTGCCAGCAGCTTAGAGGGGACTAGCGGGAGGAGGGAGCAGTACTTC	TRBV7-2	.	TRBJ2-7	TRBD2
CASSHSGSVSNEQFF	TGTGCCAGCAGCCATAGCGGGAGCGTTTCCAATGAGCAGTTCTTC	TRBV11-2	.	TRBJ2-1	TRBD2
CATSRGSYTGELFF	TGTGCCACCAGTCGAGGTAGTTACACCGGGGAGCTGTTTTTT	TRBV24-1	.	TRBJ2-2	.
CASSKERQINEQYF	TGTGCCAGCAGTAAGGAGCGACAGATAAACGAGCAGTACTTC	TRBV5-4	.	TRBJ2-7	.
CASSGGTGRLGTEAFF	TGTGCCAGCAGCGGCGGGACAGGGCGACTGGGAACTGAAGCTTTCTTT	TRBV9	.	TRBJ1-1	TRBD1
CASSLASAGETQYF	TGTGCCAGCAGCTTGGCATCCGCCGGGGAGACCCAGTACTTC	TRBV5-4	.	TRBJ2-5	.
CASSPRSTDQPQHF	TGTGCCAGCTCACCACGTTCAACGGATCAGCCCCAGCATTTT	TRBV18	.	TRBJ1-5	.
CASSSTGLPNEKLFF	TGTGCCAGCAGCTCCACAGGGTTACCTAATGAAAAACTGTTTTTT	TRBV9	few	TRBJ1-4	.
CASSPQGGRDQPQHF	TGTGCCAGCTCACCTCAGGGCGGTCGTGATCAGCCCCAGCATTTT	TRBV18	.	TRBJ1-5	.
CASSQRARTGELFF	TGTGCCAGCAGCCAGCGGGCGCGGACCGGGGAGCTGTTTTTT	TRBV11-1	.	TRBJ2-2	.
CASSLAVLESGVSYEQYF	TGTGCCAGCAGCTTAGCGGTCCTTGAAAGCGGGGTCTCCTACGAGCAGTACTTC	TRBV11-2	.	TRBJ2-7	TRBD2
CASSTLAGVVNADTQYF	TGTGCCAGTAGTACTCTAGCGGGAGTGGTCAACGCAGATACGCAGTATTTT	TRBV19	.	TRBJ2-3	TRBD2
CASSRGSAGGHEQFF	TGCGCCAGCAGCCGAGGCTCGGCGGGAGGTCATGAGCAGTTCTTC	TRBV5-1	few	TRBJ2-1	TRBD2
CASSWAGATNEKLFF	TGCGCCAGCAGCTGGGCGGGGGCAACTAATGAAAAACTGTTTTTT	TRBV5-1	.	TRBJ1-4	.
CASSLKSRPGFVTEAFF	TGTGCCAGCAGTTTAAAGTCACGGCCCGGGTTTGTCACTGAAGCTTTCTTT	TRBV27	.	TRBJ1-1	.
CSASSGRALGEQFF	TGCAGTGCTAGTTCGGGGAGGGCCTTGGGTGAGCAGTTCTTC	TRBV20-1	.	TRBJ2-1	TRBD2
CASSSTGNTEAFF	TGTGCCAGCAGCTCTACAGGGAACACTGAAGCTTTCTTT	TRBV11-3	.	TRBJ1-1	.
CASSSGQGVRTDTQYF	TGTGCCAGCAGTTCAGGACAGGGTGTGAGGACAGATACGCAGTATTTT	TRBV28	.	TRBJ2-3	TRBD1
CASSSRTGLNTGELFF	TGTGCCAGCAGCTCCAGGACAGGGCTTAACACCGGGGAGCTGTTTTTT	TRBV7-9	.	TRBJ2-2	TRBD1
CASSQDNLGTDTQYF	TGCGCCAGCAGCCAAGATAACCTAGGCACAGATACGCAGTATTTT	TRBV4-3	many	TRBJ2-3	.
CASSLGSGQGFGGFYEQYF	TGTGCCAGCAGCTTAGGGAGCGGACAGGGTTTCGGGGGGTTCTACGAGCAGTACTTC	TRBV7-9	.	TRBJ2-7	.
CASSLGRFNEKLFF	TGTGCCAGCAGTTTGGGCAGGTTTAATGAAAAACTGTTTTTT	TRBV28	many	TRBJ1-4	.
CSVEERTPGKTQYF	TGCAGCGTTGAAGAACGGACCCCAGGGAAGACCCAGTACTTC	TRBV29-1	.	TRBJ2-5	.
CASSPVLYEQYF	TGTGCCAGCTCACCGGTCCTCTACGAACAGTACTTC	TRBV18	.	TRBJ2-7	.